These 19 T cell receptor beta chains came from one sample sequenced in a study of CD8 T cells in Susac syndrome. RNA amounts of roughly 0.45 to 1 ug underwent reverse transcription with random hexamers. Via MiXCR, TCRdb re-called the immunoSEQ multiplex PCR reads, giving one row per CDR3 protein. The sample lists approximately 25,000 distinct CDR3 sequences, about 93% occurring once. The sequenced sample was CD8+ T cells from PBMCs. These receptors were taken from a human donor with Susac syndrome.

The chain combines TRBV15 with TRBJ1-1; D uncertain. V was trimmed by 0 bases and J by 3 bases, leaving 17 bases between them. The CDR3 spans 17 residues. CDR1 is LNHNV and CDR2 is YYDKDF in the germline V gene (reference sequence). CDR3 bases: TGTGCCACCAGCAGAGAGGTTTTTTGGGAGTCGGACACTGAAGCTTTCTTT. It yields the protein CATSREVFWESDTEAFF.

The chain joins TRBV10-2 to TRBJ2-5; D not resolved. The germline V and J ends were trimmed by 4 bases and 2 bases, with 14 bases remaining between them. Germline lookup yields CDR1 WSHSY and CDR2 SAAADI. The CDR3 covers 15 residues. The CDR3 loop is CASSVPPGPQETQYF. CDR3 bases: TGCGCCAGCAGTGTCCCCCCAGGCCCTCAAGAGACCCAGTACTTC.

The CDR3 sequence is CASGGTKNIQYF. As DNA, the CDR3 is TGTGCCAGCGGGGGGACCAAAAACATTCAGTACTTC. The chain uses TRBV3-1 and TRBJ2-4; a possible D gene is TRBD2 (6 bases). The CDR3 sequence is 12 residues long. CDR1 is LGHDT and CDR2 is YNNKEL in the germline V gene (reference sequence). Trimming took off 8 bases at V and 2 bases at J, with 7 bases between the two ends.

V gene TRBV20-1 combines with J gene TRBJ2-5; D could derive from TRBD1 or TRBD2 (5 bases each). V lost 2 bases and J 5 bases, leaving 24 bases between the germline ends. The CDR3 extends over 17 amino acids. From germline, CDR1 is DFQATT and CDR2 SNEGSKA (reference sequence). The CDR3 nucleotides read TGCAGTGCTAGATCCCTGGAGAGGGACCCCAGTGCGGAGACCCAGTACTTC. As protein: CSARSLERDPSAETQYF.

CDR3 region: CASSSEPPIWAKNIQYF. The CDR3 nucleotides read TGTGCCAGCAGCTCCGAACCCCCCATTTGGGCCAAAAACATTCAGTACTTC. The chain carries TRBV7-8 and TRBJ2-4; D is ambiguous. V lost 4 bases and J 1 base, leaving 17 bases between the germline ends. CDR1 is SGHVS, CDR2 FQNEAQ, per germline. This CDR3 is built from 17 residues.

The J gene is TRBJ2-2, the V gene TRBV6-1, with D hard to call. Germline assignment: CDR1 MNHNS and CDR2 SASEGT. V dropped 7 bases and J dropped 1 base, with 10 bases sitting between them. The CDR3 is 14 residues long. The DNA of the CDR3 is TGTGCCAGCATCCCGGTCGGGAACACCGGGGAGCTGTTTTTT. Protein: CASIPVGNTGELFF.

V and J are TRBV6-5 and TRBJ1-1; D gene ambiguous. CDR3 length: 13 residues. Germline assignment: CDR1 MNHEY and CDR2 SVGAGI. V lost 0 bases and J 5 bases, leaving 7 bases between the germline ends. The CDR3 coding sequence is TGTGCCAGCAGTTACTCAGCGGGGACTGAAGCTTTCTTT. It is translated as CASSYSAGTEAFF.

This chain's CDR3 is CASSVVGGHTGELFF. The CDR3 coding sequence is TGTGCCAGCAGCGTAGTTGGGGGTCACACCGGGGAGCTGTTTTTT. The gene calls are TRBV9 and TRBJ2-2, with D perhaps assigned TRBD1 or TRBD2 (5 bases each). Looked up from germline, CDR1 is SGDLS and CDR2 is YYNGEE. V was pared by 0 bases and J by 3 bases, with 9 bases between. The CDR3 spans 15 residues.

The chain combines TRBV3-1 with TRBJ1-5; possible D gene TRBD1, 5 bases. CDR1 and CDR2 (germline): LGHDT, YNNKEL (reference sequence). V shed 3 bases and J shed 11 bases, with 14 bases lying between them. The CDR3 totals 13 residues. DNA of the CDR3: TGTGCCAGCAGCCACGACTCGGGGCAGTCCCAGCATTTT. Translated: CASSHDSGQSQHF. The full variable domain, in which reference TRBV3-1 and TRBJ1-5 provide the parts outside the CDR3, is DTAVSQTPKYLVTQMGNDKSIKCEQNLGHDTMYWYKQDSKKFLKIMFSYNNKELIINETVPNRFSPKSPDKAHLNLHINSLELGDSAVYFCASSHDSGQSQHFGDGTRLSIL.

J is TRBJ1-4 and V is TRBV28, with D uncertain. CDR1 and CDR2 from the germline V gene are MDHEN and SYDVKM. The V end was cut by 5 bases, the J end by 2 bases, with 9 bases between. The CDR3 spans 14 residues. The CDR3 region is CASSGVATNEKLFF. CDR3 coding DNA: TGTGCCAGCAGTGGGGTTGCGACTAATGAAAAACTGTTTTTT.

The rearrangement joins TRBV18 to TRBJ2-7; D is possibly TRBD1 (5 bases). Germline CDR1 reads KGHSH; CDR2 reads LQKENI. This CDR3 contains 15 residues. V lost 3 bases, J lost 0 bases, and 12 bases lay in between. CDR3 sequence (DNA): TGTGCCAGCTCACCTACATTGGACACCTCCTACGAGCAGTACTTC. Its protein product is CASSPTLDTSYEQYF.

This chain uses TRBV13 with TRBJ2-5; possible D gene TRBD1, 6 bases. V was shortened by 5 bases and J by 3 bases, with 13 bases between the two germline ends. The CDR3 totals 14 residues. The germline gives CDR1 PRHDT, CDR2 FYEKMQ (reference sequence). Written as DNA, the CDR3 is TGTGCCAGCAGCCCAAGGACAGAGGAAGAGACCCAGTACTTC. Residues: CASSPRTEEETQYF.

CDR3 loop: CASSQPETRSGGFEQYF. CDR3 DNA: TGTGCCAGCAGCCAACCCGAGACAAGAAGCGGGGGGTTCGAGCAGTACTTC. This chain connects TRBV5-4 to TRBJ2-7; 9 nucleotides agree with TRBD2. Trimming cost V 4 bases and J 6 bases; bases outside gene matches: 17. The CDR3 contains 17 residues. Looked up from germline, CDR1 is SGHNT and CDR2 is YYREEE (reference sequence).

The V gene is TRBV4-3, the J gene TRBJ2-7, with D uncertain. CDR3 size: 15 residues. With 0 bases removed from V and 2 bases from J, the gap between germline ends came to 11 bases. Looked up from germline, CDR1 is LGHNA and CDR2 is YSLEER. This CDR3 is CASSQERYRAYEQYF. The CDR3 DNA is TGCGCCAGCAGCCAAGAAAGATACAGAGCCTACGAGCAGTACTTC.

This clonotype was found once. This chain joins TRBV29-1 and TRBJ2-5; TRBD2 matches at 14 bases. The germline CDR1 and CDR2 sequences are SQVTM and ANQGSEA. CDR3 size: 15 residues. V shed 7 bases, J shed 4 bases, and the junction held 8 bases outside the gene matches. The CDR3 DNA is TGCAGCGGGCTCGGACTAGCGGGGGGCCGAGAGACCCAGTACTTC. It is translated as CSGLGLAGGRETQYF.

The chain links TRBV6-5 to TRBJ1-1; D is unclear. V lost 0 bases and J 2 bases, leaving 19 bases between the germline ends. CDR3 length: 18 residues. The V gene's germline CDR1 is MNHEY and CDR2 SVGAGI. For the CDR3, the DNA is TGTGCCAGCAGTTACTCGATTGGTCGATTCCGGATTAACACTGAAGCTTTCTTT. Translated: CASSYSIGRFRINTEAFF.

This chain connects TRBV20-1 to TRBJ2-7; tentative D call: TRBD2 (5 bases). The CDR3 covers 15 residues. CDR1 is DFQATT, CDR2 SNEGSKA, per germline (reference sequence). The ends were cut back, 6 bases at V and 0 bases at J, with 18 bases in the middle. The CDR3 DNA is TGCAGTGCAGAGGACGGAACGGGATTCTCCTACGAGCAGTACTTC. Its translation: CSAEDGTGFSYEQYF.

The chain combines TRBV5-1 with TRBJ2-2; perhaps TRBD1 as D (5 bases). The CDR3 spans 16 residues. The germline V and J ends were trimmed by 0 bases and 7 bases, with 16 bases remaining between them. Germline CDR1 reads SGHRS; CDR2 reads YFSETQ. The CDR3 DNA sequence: TGCGCCAGCAGCTTGGTTGGGGCGCATAATAACGGGGAGCTGTTTTTT. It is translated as CASSLVGAHNNGELFF.

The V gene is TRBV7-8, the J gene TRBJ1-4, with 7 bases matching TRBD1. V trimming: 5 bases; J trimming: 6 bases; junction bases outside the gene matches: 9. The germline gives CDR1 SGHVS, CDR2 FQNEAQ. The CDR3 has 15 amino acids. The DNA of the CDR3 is TGTGCCAGCAGCCCCGACAGGGCATTGGATGAAAAACTGTTTTTT. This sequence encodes CASSPDRALDEKLFF.